Below are 9 T cell receptor beta chains sequenced from a single sample in a study of glioma-infiltrating T cells. TCR alpha and beta CDR3 regions were amplified from RNA using iRepertoire nested multiplex PCR. Via MiXCR, TCRdb re-called the multiplex PCR reads, giving one row per CDR3 protein. This sample has a few hundred thousand distinct CDR3 sequences, with 41% found just once. Sequences were obtained from glioma tissue, nonneoplastic brain tissue, or PBMCs (not recorded which). The receptors were gathered from a human donor with low-grade glioma or glioblastoma, undergoing nonglioma brain surgery, or in good health (not recorded which).

The rearrangement joins TRBV11-2 to TRBJ1-1; 7 bases are a match to TRBD1. Losses at the gene ends were 5 bases for V and 1 base for J; bases not matched to a gene: 7. Germline V gene lookup returns CDR1 SGHAT and CDR2 FQNNGV. The CDR3 sequence is 15 residues long. This CDR3 reads CASSPDRVGNTEAFF. The CDR3 nucleotides are TGTGCCAGCAGCCCCGACAGGGTTGGGAACACTGAAGCTTTCTTT.

This rearrangement joins TRBV20-1 to TRBJ1-1, with D possibly TRBD1 on 5 matching bases. Looked up from germline, CDR1 is DFQATT and CDR2 is SNEGSKA (reference sequence). The CDR3 spans 14 residues. V was trimmed by 3 bases and J by 5 bases, leaving 16 bases between them. CDR3 region: CSARVPGLGTEAFF. The DNA of the CDR3 is TGCAGTGCTAGGGTTCCGGGGCTGGGGACTGAAGCTTTCTTT.

The chain combines TRBV7-2 with TRBJ2-7; 10 bases are a match to TRBD1. The V gene end was trimmed by 5 bases and the J gene end by 2 bases; junction bases not matched to a gene: 6. The V gene's germline CDR1 is SGHTA and CDR2 FQGNSA. The CDR3 totals 15 residues. CDR3 nucleotide sequence: TGTGCCAGCAGCGCGGACAGGGGGGCACCCTACGAGCAGTACTTC. It is translated as CASSADRGAPYEQYF.

This sequence joins TRBV7-9 and TRBJ1-3; TRBD1 is a possible D gene (6 bases). Per germline, CDR1 SEHNR and CDR2 FQNEAQ (reference sequence). V was cut by 6 bases and J by 2 bases, with 17 bases left in between. The CDR3 consists of 16 residues. The CDR3 here is CASSEATGSPGNTIYF. The CDR3 DNA is TGTGCCAGCAGTGAAGCGACAGGCTCCCCTGGAAACACCATATATTTT. The full variable domain, with the rest looked up from reference TRBV7-9 and TRBJ1-3, is DTGVSQNPRHKITKRGQNVTFRCDPISEHNRLYWYRQTLGQGPEFLTYFQNEAQLEKSRLLSDRFSAERPKGSFSTLEIQRTEQGDSAMYLCASSEATGSPGNTIYFGEGSWLTVV.

The chain uses TRBV7-2 and TRBJ1-5; 8 nucleotides match TRBD1. The CDR3 totals 15 residues. The junction had 6 bases not matched to a gene; V was cut back by 1 base and J by 7 bases. Germline values: CDR1 SGHTA, CDR2 FQGNSA. Here the CDR3 DNA reads TGTGCCAGCAGCTTAGAACAGGGGGGTAGACAGCCCCAGCATTTT. It is translated as CASSLEQGGRQPQHF.

Points on this clonotype: A much more abundant neighbour one base away suggests this may be a read error. V is TRBV25-1 and J is TRBJ1-1; D is uncertain. Germline V gives CDR1 MGHDK, CDR2 SYGVNS. This CDR3 has 13 amino acids. The CDR3 protein is CDSSESRGGEAFF. CDR3 in DNA: TGTGACAGCAGTGAGAGTCGTGGAGGAGAAGCTTTCTTT.

This clonotype was observed once. Sequence at one end of the junction differs from germline and may be a read error. The rearrangement joins TRBV20-1 to TRBJ2-6; D possibly uses TRBD1 or TRBD2 (5 bases each). CDR3 length: 18 amino acids. Germline CDR1 reads DFQATT; CDR2 reads SNEGSKA (reference sequence). The CDR3 sequence is CSARDTGRAAVGANVLSF. As DNA, the CDR3 is TGCAGTGCTAGAGATACGGGCAGGGCGGCCGTCGGGGCCAACGTCCTGAGTTTC.

The chain combines TRBV28 with TRBJ1-5, with a tentative D call TRBD1 (6 bases). Germline V gene sequence: CDR1 MDHEN, CDR2 SYDVKM. CDR3 length: 15 residues. Trimming removed 6 bases at V and 4 bases at J, with 16 bases between. CDR3: CASSLGGRWNQPQHF. In nucleotides, the CDR3 is TGTGCCAGCAGCTTAGGGGGACGCTGGAATCAGCCCCAGCATTTT.

J is TRBJ2-1 and V is TRBV7-6; 12 nucleotides agree with TRBD2. The CDR3 contains 16 residues. The J segment lost 9 bases and the V segment lost 5 bases, leaving 11 bases of the junction unmatched. Germline V gives CDR1 SGHVS, CDR2 FNYEAQ. CDR3 in DNA: TGTGCCAGCAGCGCCCCGACTAGCGGGAGTGTTGGTGAGCAGTTCTTC. It yields the protein CASSAPTSGSVGEQFF.